This TCR beta chain was recovered during a study of blood T cell repertoires in COVID-19. Study information: Sites in the United States, Italy and Spain provided acute and convalescent COVID-19 samples. In each case, the material was cDNA or gDNA derived from T cells, B-cell-depleted T cells, or PBMCs.

Here immunoSEQ multiplex PCR was the method, and the copy in TCRdb shows in-frame clones only, minus some. The sample has around 150,000 clones; around 78% are singletons. CDR1 is LGHDT and CDR2 is YNNKEL in the germline V gene (reference sequence). V was trimmed by 0 bases and J by 5 bases, leaving 7 bases between them. The CDR3 runs 14 residues. Material for sequencing was peripheral blood. The origin of this receptor is a woman over 75 with active or convalescent COVID-19. The V call is TRBV3-1 (or the pseudogene TRBV3-2), the J call TRBJ2-2; D is ambiguous. CDR3 bases: TGTGCCAGCAGCCAAGATCGGGTGACCGGGGAGCTGTTTTTT. As protein: CASSQDRVTGELFF.